The 20 T cell receptor beta chains reported below all come from one sample, sequenced in a study of cytomegalovirus exposure and HLA in healthy donors (dated by TCRdb to 2016 to 2017). Library construction relied on the immunoSEQ multiplex PCR assay. For the multiplex PCR, a mixture combining 60 forward primers for TCR Vbeta segments and 13 reverse primers for TCR Jbeta segments was used. Drawn from immuneACCESS, this table holds only the in-frame rearrangements with V and J called that TCRdb kept. Clones are partly lost; checked studies trace under half to an unresolved V gene and leave the rest unexplained. This sample comprises 150,000 to 200,000 clones, over 75% of them detected only once. The ten largest clones take up 2.5% to 3.5% of the sample. Material: PBMCs. These receptors originate from a female donor in good health and CMV-seronegative.

This clone was found once. This chain uses TRBV7-3 with TRBJ1-2; maybe TRBD1 (5 bases). CDR1 SGHTA and CDR2 FQGTGA come from the germline V gene. V lost 2 bases to trimming and J lost 5 bases, with 9 bases between them. The CDR3 totals 13 residues. This CDR3 is CASSLSGGYGYTF. The CDR3 DNA follows: TGTGCCAGCAGCTTATCCGGGGGTTATGGCTACACCTTC.

This rearrangement joins TRBV6-6 to TRBJ2-7; 9 bases agree with TRBD2. After removal of 4 bases from V and 4 bases from J, the junction contained 8 bases not matched to a gene. The CDR3 length is 15 residues. CDR1 is MNHNY and CDR2 is SVGAGI in the germline V gene (reference sequence). CDR3 region: CASSSLAGVSYEQYF. DNA for the CDR3: TGTGCCAGCAGTTCACTAGCGGGCGTCTCATACGAGCAGTACTTC.

V usage is TRBV27 and J usage is TRBJ1-6; 7 bases line up with TRBD1. V gave up 0 bases and J gave up 0 bases; unmatched junction bases: 2. The CDR3 is made up of 17 amino acids. The germline V gene has CDR1 MNHEY and CDR2 SMNVEV (reference sequence). The CDR3: CASSLSGTASYNSPLHF. In nucleotides, the CDR3 is TGTGCCAGCAGTTTATCAGGGACAGCCTCCTATAATTCACCCCTCCACTTT.

This rearrangement joins TRBV27 to TRBJ2-7; 9 nucleotides match TRBD2. This CDR3 spans 14 amino acids. Germline V gene lookup returns CDR1 MNHEY and CDR2 SMNVEV (reference sequence). Trimming at V came to 5 bases and at J to 3 bases, leaving 5 bases not matched to a gene. The CDR3 region is CASSPTSGYYEQYF. The CDR3 DNA reads as TGTGCCAGCAGTCCAACTAGCGGGTACTACGAGCAGTACTTC.

This chain uses TRBV30 with TRBJ1-1; possibly TRBD1 for D (5 bases). The CDR3 contains 13 residues. V was pared by 3 bases and J by 9 bases, with 17 bases between. CDR1 is GTSNPN and CDR2 is SVGIG in the germline V gene (reference sequence). The CDR3 is CAWRGGFFNKAFF. The CDR3 nucleotides are TGTGCCTGGAGGGGGGGATTTTTCAACAAAGCTTTCTTT.

The CDR3, as DNA: TGTGCCAGCAGTTTAATGGGCTTATCCTACGAGCAGTACTTC. Translation gives CASSLMGLSYEQYF. This chain connects TRBV28 to TRBJ2-7; no clear D. V lost 2 bases and J lost 1, with 9 bases in between. The CDR3 extends over 14 amino acids. The germline V gene encodes CDR1 MDHEN and CDR2 SYDVKM.

This clone was counted a few times. The chain uses TRBV19 and TRBJ1-1, with 8 bases aligning to TRBD1. Germline V CDR1 and CDR2: LNHDA, SQIVND (reference sequence). V shed 2 bases and J 5 bases; nucleotides not matched to a gene: 4. The length of the CDR3 is 14 residues. CDR3 nucleotides: TGTGCCAGTAGTATAACAGGGGGGGGTACTGAAGCTTTCTTT. It is translated as CASSITGGGTEAFF.

This rearrangement joins TRBV19 to TRBJ2-5; 8 bases line up with TRBD1. CDR3 length equals 15 residues. Germline assignment: CDR1 LNHDA and CDR2 SQIVND (reference sequence). Unmatched junction bases numbered 7, after V lost 4 bases and J lost 3 bases. The CDR3 coding sequence is TGTGCCAGTAGTACTAGAGGACAGGGAAAAGAGACCCAGTACTTC. Protein product: CASSTRGQGKETQYF.

The CDR3 coding sequence is TGTGCCAGCAGTTCCCAAGGGAAGCGGGAGAAGTTCGGTACGCAGTATTTT. Its protein product is CASSSQGKREKFGTQYF. The chain joins TRBV28 to TRBJ2-3, with 8 bases that match TRBD2. The CDR3 runs to 17 residues. Germline CDR1 and CDR2: MDHEN and SYDVKM. V lost 4 bases and J lost 8; bases outside the gene matches: 17.

This chain joins TRBV5-1 and TRBJ1-1, with 7 positions matching TRBD1. V shed 3 bases, J shed 9 bases, and the junction held 14 bases outside the gene matches. CDR3 length: 15 amino acids. Germline loops: CDR1 SGHRS, CDR2 YFSETQ. Here the CDR3 reads CASSWGDRTLDKAFF. CDR3 in DNA: TGCGCCAGCAGCTGGGGGGACAGAACCCTGGATAAAGCTTTCTTT. The full variable domain, rest sourced from reference TRBV5-1 and TRBJ1-1, is KAGVTQTPRYLIKTRGQQVTLSCSPISGHRSVSWYQQTPGQGLQFLFEYFSETQRNKGNFPGRFSGRQFSNSRSEMNVSTLELGDSALYLCASSWGDRTLDKAFFGQGTRLTVV.

In this sample, this clone turned up a few times. This specimen includes other DNA sequences encoding the same CDR3. The V gene is TRBV6-6, the J gene TRBJ1-1; 7 positions match TRBD1. This CDR3 region has 13 residues. Germline CDR1 MNHNY, CDR2 SVGAGI (reference sequence). V shed 6 bases, J shed 3 bases, and the junction held 4 bases outside the gene matches. The CDR3 coding sequence is TGTGCCAGCAGCTTCGACAGGGACACTGAAGCTTTCTTT. Protein product: CASSFDRDTEAFF.

This chain links TRBV19 with TRBJ2-1, with D perhaps matching TRBD2 (5 bases). V lost 4 bases and J 8 bases, leaving 12 bases between the germline ends. This CDR3 region has 13 residues. Germline V gene data show CDR1 as LNHDA and CDR2 as SQIVND (reference sequence). The CDR3 protein is CASSTRGPYEQFF. DNA of the CDR3: TGTGCCAGTAGTACCCGAGGGCCATATGAGCAGTTCTTC.

V and J are TRBV2 and TRBJ2-7, with D possibly being TRBD1 (5 bases). Germline-derived CDR1 and CDR2 are SNHLY and FYNNEI. With 8 bases removed from V and 3 bases from J, the gap between germline ends came to 8 bases. The CDR3 is made up of 11 amino acids. In nucleotides, the CDR3 is TGTGCCAGCCGACAGTTCTACGAGCAGTACTTC. It is translated as CASRQFYEQYF.

The V call is TRBV9, the J call TRBJ2-3; 8 bases align to TRBD2. With V trimmed by 0 bases and J by 0 bases, 12 bases remained unmatched. The CDR3 totals 19 residues. CDR1 and CDR2 (germline): SGDLS, YYNGEE. Here the CDR3 reads CASSVAGGDTWTSTDTQYF. CDR3 coding DNA: TGTGCCAGCAGCGTAGCGGGGGGGGATACTTGGACTAGCACAGATACGCAGTATTTT.

This clone has just one count. This sequence joins TRBV28 and TRBJ2-2; D not certain. CDR1 MDHEN and CDR2 SYDVKM come from the germline V gene. Trimming stripped 3 bases from V and 5 bases from J, with 7 bases between. The CDR3 covers 13 residues. The DNA of the CDR3 is TGTGCCAGCAGTTTCCCTTTTACCGGGGAGCTGTTTTTT. It is translated as CASSFPFTGELFF.

The chain is built from TRBV4-3 and TRBJ2-7; D not certain. Between the trimmed V and J ends, which lost 2 bases and 0 bases, there was a span of 14 bases. Germline CDR1 and CDR2: LGHNA and YSLEER. This CDR3 has 16 residues. The CDR3, as DNA: TGCGCCAGCAGCCAAAGTTCAGGTGATAGCTCCTACGAGCAGTACTTC. Translated: CASSQSSGDSSYEQYF.

V gene TRBV27 combines with J gene TRBJ2-5; 10 bases line up with TRBD1. The J call may be wrong; the DNA end is better matched by TRBJ2-7. The germline CDR1 and CDR2 sequences are MNHEY and SMNVEV (reference sequence). This CDR3 is built from 16 residues. The CDR3 region is CASSFLTGGHSSEQYF. As DNA, the CDR3 is TGTGCCAGCAGTTTCCTGACAGGGGGCCACTCAAGCGAGCAGTACTTC.

The V call is TRBV30, the J call TRBJ2-5; D is possibly TRBD1 (6 bases). Germline lookup yields CDR1 GTSNPN and CDR2 SVGIG (reference sequence). The CDR3 extends over 11 amino acids. V gave up 4 bases and J gave up 4 bases, with 7 bases separating them. Written as DNA, the CDR3 is TGTGCCTGGACAGGGGTAGAGACCCAGTACTTC. Translating gives CAWTGVETQYF.

The V and J genes are TRBV29-1 and TRBJ1-2; 9 nucleotides align to TRBD1. The germline gives CDR1 SQVTM, CDR2 ANQGSEA. CDR3 length: 15 amino acids. After removal of 6 bases from V and 0 bases from J, the junction contained 8 bases not matched to a gene. The CDR3 bases are TGCAGCGTCGAAAACGGACAGGGGACTAACTATGGCTACACCTTC. Its protein is CSVENGQGTNYGYTF.

The rearrangement uses TRBV6-5 and TRBJ1-4; 10 positions match TRBD1. The V gene end was trimmed by 6 bases and the J gene end by 8 bases; junction bases not matched to a gene: 9. Germline loops: CDR1 MNHEY, CDR2 SVGAGI. The CDR3 is made up of 15 amino acids. DNA for the CDR3: TGTGCCAGCAGGCGACAGGGGGCCGGGGAGGAAAAACTGTTTTTT. Translated, it gives CASRRQGAGEEKLFF.